The rows below give T cell receptor beta chains drawn from one sample of a study of blood T cell repertoires in COVID-19. TCRdb's copy holds only in-frame clones and misses some; the assay was immunoSEQ multiplex PCR. The sample lists roughly 200,000 clones; about 86% were seen once. The specimen sequenced was PBMCs or T cells enriched from blood (not recorded which). The receptors were sampled from a woman aged 45 to 65 in a cohort exposed to, infected with or recovered from COVID-19 (not recorded which). CDR3s include the opening cysteine and the closing phenylalanine or tryptophan. D genes are given only for firm matches. Rows give clone size only sometimes, using once, few, many, or a class for an expanded clone.

>TRBJ2-1|NA|NA|TRBV7-3
CASSTGGGLLGEQFF
TGTGCCAGCAGCACAGGGGGGGGCCTTTTAGGAGAGCAGTTCTTC
>TRBJ2-7|NA|NA|TRBV27
CASGPYEQYF
TGTGCCAGCGGCCCCTACGAGCAGTACTTC
>TRBJ1-4|NA|NA|TRBV2
CASSSQGLEKLFF
TGTGCCAGCAGTTCCCAGGGTCTTGAAAAACTGTTTTTT
>TRBJ1-1|TRBD1|NA|TRBV5-1
CASSLVGTGNTEAFF
TGCGCCAGCAGCTTGGTGGGGACAGGGAACACTGAAGCTTTCTTT
>TRBJ1-2|TRBD1|NA|TRBV4-2
CASSQGIDRGGYGYTF
TGTGCCAGCAGCCAAGGGATAGACAGGGGAGGTTATGGCTACACCTTC
>TRBJ1-1|NA|once|TRBV18
CASSPRGQGTEAFF
TGTGCCAGCTCACCACGAGGCCAAGGCACTGAAGCTTTCTTT
>TRBJ1-2|NA|NA|TRBV5-1
CASSPSGGANGYTF
TGCGCCAGCAGCCCCTCGGGGGGGGCAAATGGCTACACCTTC
>TRBJ2-7|NA|once|TRBV5-1
CASSLAQGPPYEQYF
TGCGCCAGCAGCTTGGCCCAGGGCCCGCCCTACGAGCAGTACTTC
>TRBJ1-4|TRBD1|NA|TRBV5-1
CASSPGQGNEKLFF
TGCGCCAGCAGCCCGGGACAGGGAAATGAAAAACTGTTTTTT
>TRBJ2-2|NA|NA|TRBV7-2
CASSFYGELFF
TGTGCCAGCAGCTTCTACGGGGAGCTGTTTTTT
>TRBJ1-2|NA|NA|TRBV7-9
CASSLTGSYGYTF
TGTGCCAGCAGCCTGACAGGCTCCTATGGCTACACCTTC
>TRBJ1-2|NA|NA|TRBV5-1
CASSPKDSAYGYTF
TGCGCCAGCAGCCCCAAGGACAGCGCCTATGGCTACACCTTC
>TRBJ1-1|TRBD1|once|TRBV7-9
CASSLGQGELQSTEAFF
TGTGCCAGCAGCTTAGGACAGGGAGAACTGCAAAGCACTGAAGCTTTCTTT
>TRBJ1-2|TRBD1|NA|TRBV14
CASSQALSTGTARGYTF
TGTGCCAGCAGCCAAGCCCTTTCGACAGGGACGGCAAGAGGCTACACCTTC
>TRBJ1-2|NA|NA|TRBV11-1
CASSLGIDGAQGYTF
TGTGCCAGCAGCTTAGGCATCGATGGGGCGCAGGGCTACACCTTC
>TRBJ2-2|TRBD1|few|TRBV14
CASSQTGRGHGGELFF
TGTGCCAGCAGCCAAACCGGCAGGGGGCACGGCGGGGAGCTGTTTTTT
>TRBJ2-5|NA|NA|TRBV9
CASSVGGEETQYF
TGTGCCAGCAGCGTAGGCGGGGAAGAGACCCAGTACTTC
>TRBJ2-1|NA|once|TRBV9
CASSASTRNYNEQFF
TGTGCCAGCAGCGCTTCGACTAGAAACTACAATGAGCAGTTCTTC
>TRBJ1-5|TRBD1|once|TRBV7-9
CASSFGDSYQPQHF
TGTGCCAGCAGCTTCGGGGACAGTTATCAGCCCCAGCATTTT
>TRBJ2-1|TRBD1|NA|TRBV18
CASSPGTDYNEQFF
TGTGCCAGCTCACCTGGGACAGACTACAATGAGCAGTTCTTC
>TRBJ1-1|TRBD1|NA|TRBV5-4
CASSPGQGRGGNTEAFF
TGTGCCAGCAGCCCGGGACAGGGGAGAGGGGGAAACACTGAAGCTTTCTTT
>TRBJ2-7|NA|NA|TRBV19
CASSQGGTETYEQYF
TGTGCCAGTAGTCAGGGCGGGACAGAGACCTACGAGCAGTACTTC
>TRBJ1-1|NA|few|TRBV4-2
CASSQSFSSGGTEAFF
TGTGCCAGCAGCCAAAGTTTTTCTAGCGGGGGCACTGAAGCTTTCTTT
>TRBJ2-3|TRBD2|once|TRBV19
CASSAPGLASDTQYF
TGTGCCAGTAGTGCACCGGGACTAGCGTCAGATACGCAGTATTTT
>TRBJ1-3|NA|NA|TRBV10-1
CASRLRNTIYF
TGCGCCAGCCGTCTACGAAACACCATATATTTT
>TRBJ2-7|NA|NA|TRBV10-3
CAISESTVNRLYQYF
TGTGCCATCAGTGAGTCTACGGTTAATCGATTGTATCAGTACTTC
>TRBJ2-6|NA|NA|TRBV30
CAWRKEAASGANVLTF
TGTGCCTGGAGGAAGGAGGCAGCTTCTGGGGCCAACGTCCTGACTTTC
>TRBJ1-1|NA|once|TRBV6-2/TRBV6-3
CASSYSTAGFSTATEAFF
TGTGCCAGCAGTTACTCGACGGCAGGTTTTAGTACGGCCACTGAAGCTTTCTTT
>TRBJ1-2|NA|NA|TRBV7-2
CASSPAATVNYGYTF
TGTGCCAGCAGCCCCGCCGCGACAGTAAACTATGGCTACACCTTC
>TRBJ2-3|NA|NA|TRBV12-3/TRBV12-4
CASSRGSTDTQYF
TGTGCCAGCAGCCGAGGGAGTACAGATACGCAGTATTTT
>TRBJ2-3|NA|NA|TRBV10-3
CAISGLGDTSIRTDTQYF
TGTGCCATCAGTGGTCTCGGGGATACATCTATTCGCACAGATACGCAGTATTTT
>TRBJ2-1|TRBD1|NA|TRBV19
CASTLGQGLLDEQFF
TGTGCCAGTACCCTGGGACAGGGACTTTTGGATGAGCAGTTCTTC
>TRBJ2-7|NA|NA|TRBV7-2
CASSLRFSEQYF
TGTGCCAGCAGCTTGCGCTTTTCCGAGCAGTACTTC
>TRBJ2-7|TRBD1|NA|TRBV28
CASSLLNRGSPRYEQYF
TGTGCCAGCAGTTTACTGAACAGGGGGAGTCCGCGCTACGAGCAGTACTTC
>TRBJ2-3|NA|NA|TRBV5-1
CASSPATSITDTQYF
TGCGCCAGCAGCCCCGCTACTAGTATCACAGATACGCAGTATTTT
>TRBJ1-2|NA|NA|TRBV19
CASSIGDGYTF
TGTGCCAGTAGTATCGGGGATGGCTACACCTTC
>TRBJ1-1|NA|NA|TRBV3-1/TRBV3-2
CASSQVGGNTEAFF
TGTGCCAGCAGCCAAGTAGGAGGGAACACTGAAGCTTTCTTT
>TRBJ1-5|NA|NA|TRBV3-1/TRBV3-2
CASSRQLNQPQHF
TGTGCCAGCAGTCGACAGCTCAATCAGCCCCAGCATTTT
>TRBJ1-5|TRBD1|few|TRBV5-8
CASKGGQGAINQPQHF
TGTGCCAGCAAGGGGGGACAGGGGGCAATCAATCAGCCCCAGCATTTT
>TRBJ2-1|TRBD2|NA|TRBV5-1
CASSLLRGGLDEQFF
TGCGCCAGCAGTCTGTTGCGGGGGGGCCTCGATGAGCAGTTCTTC
>TRBJ1-5|TRBD1|NA|TRBV7-2
CASSPRPGTGRTQHF
TGTGCCAGCAGCCCCCGTCCCGGGACAGGGAGGACCCAGCATTTT
>TRBJ1-1|TRBD1|NA|TRBV25-1
CASSGTTGGTEAFF
TGTGCCAGCAGTGGAACGACAGGGGGCACTGAAGCTTTCTTT
>TRBJ1-3|NA|NA|TRBV5-6
CASSLWENSGNTIYF
TGTGCCAGCAGCTTGTGGGAGAACTCTGGAAACACCATATATTTT
>TRBJ1-6|NA|NA|TRBV9
CASSVADTLRNSPLHF
TGTGCCAGCAGCGTAGCAGACACCCTACGTAATTCACCCCTCCACTTT
>TRBJ2-4|TRBD2|NA|TRBV28
CASSFGLAGALAKNIQYF
TGTGCCAGCAGTTTTGGGCTAGCGGGGGCGCTAGCCAAAAACATTCAGTACTTC
>TRBJ2-2|TRBD2|few|TRBV6-4
CASRPGGATGELFF
TGTGCCAGCAGACCCGGGGGGGCGACCGGGGAGCTGTTTTTT
>TRBJ1-2|TRBD1|NA|TRBV29-1
CSVVQGDNYGYTF
TGCAGCGTGGTACAGGGGGATAACTATGGCTACACCTTC
>TRBJ1-1|NA|NA|TRBV2
CASSPLSVTEAFF
TGTGCCAGCAGTCCCTTAAGCGTCACTGAAGCTTTCTTT
>TRBJ2-6|NA|once|TRBV19
CASSISARGSSGANVLTF
TGTGCCAGTAGTATTTCGGCCAGGGGATCGTCTGGGGCCAACGTCCTGACTTTC
>TRBJ1-1|NA|NA|TRBV5-1
CASRISPKREYQDTEAFF
TGCGCCAGCAGGATTTCCCCAAAAAGGGAGTATCAGGACACTGAAGCTTTCTTT
>TRBJ2-7|NA|NA|TRBV7-2
CASSSFGISYEQYF
TGTGCCAGCAGCTCGTTCGGGATCTCCTACGAGCAGTACTTC
>TRBJ1-2|TRBD1|NA|TRBV5-4
CASSLGTGTVGYTF
TGTGCCAGCAGCTTGGGGACCGGGACAGTGGGCTACACCTTC
>TRBJ1-4|TRBD1|NA|TRBV4-3
CASSQEGTGFEKLFF
TGCGCCAGCAGCCAAGAGGGGACAGGGTTTGAAAAACTGTTTTTT
>TRBJ1-2|NA|NA|TRBV12-3/TRBV12-4
CASSPQGNYGYTF
TGTGCCAGCAGTCCACAGGGAAACTATGGCTACACCTTC
>TRBJ1-2|TRBD1|NA|TRBV18
CASSLEQGLTNYGYTF
TGTGCCAGCTCACTAGAACAGGGGCTGACTAACTATGGCTACACCTTC
>TRBJ2-1|NA|NA|TRBV19
CASSISRGEQFF
TGTGCCAGTAGTATCTCCAGAGGAGAGCAGTTCTTC
>TRBJ1-4|TRBD1|NA|TRBV28
CASSPPIGQGSGKLFF
TGTGCCAGCAGTCCCCCCATAGGACAGGGTAGTGGAAAACTGTTTTTT
>TRBJ1-2|TRBD1|NA|TRBV7-2
CAGWGTANLYGYTF
TGTGCTGGGTGGGGGACAGCGAACCTCTATGGCTACACCTTC
>TRBJ1-2|NA|NA|TRBV5-1
CASSLASANYGYTF
TGCGCCAGCAGCTTGGCCAGCGCGAACTATGGCTACACCTTC
>TRBJ2-2|NA|NA|TRBV7-9
CASSSRVGELFF
TGTGCCAGCAGCTCCAGGGTCGGGGAGCTGTTTTTT